A single sample gave rise to the 8 T cell receptor beta chains below, sequenced in a study of technical replicates of blood from several donors. Sequencing was performed with immunoSEQ multiplex PCR; in TCRdb, only in-frame clones are kept and a portion is missing. Of tens of thousands of clones in the sample, around 93% were seen once. The sequenced sample consisted of PBMCs. The receptors come from a human donor in good health. Some clones in this sample may be carry-over from other donors' samples.

The CDR3 loop reads CASSLGPPRLAADTQYF. The CDR3 DNA sequence: TGTGCCAGCAGCTTAGGCCCCCCCAGGCTAGCGGCAGATACGCAGTATTTT. The V call is TRBV13, the J call TRBJ2-3, with 7 bases fitting TRBD2. The germline V gene encodes CDR1 PRHDT and CDR2 FYEKMQ (reference sequence). Germline trimming cut 0 bases from V and 4 bases from J; bases unmatched to any gene: 10. CDR3 length: 17 amino acids. The full variable domain, rest sourced from reference TRBV13 and TRBJ2-3, is AAGVIQSPRHLIKEKRETATLKCYPIPRHDTVYWYQQGPGQDPQFLISFYEKMQSDKGSIPDRFSAQQFSDYHSELNMSSLELGDSALYFCASSLGPPRLAADTQYFGPGTRLTVL.

The chain recombines TRBV6-1 with TRBJ1-2; no reliable D call. Germline V gene sequence: CDR1 MNHNS, CDR2 SASEGT. Between the trimmed V and J ends, which lost 4 bases and 2 bases, there was a span of 8 bases. The CDR3 sequence is 13 residues long. The CDR3 nucleotides are TGTGCCAGCAGTGGGACTTCCAACTATGGCTACACCTTC. It specifies CASSGTSNYGYTF.

This rearrangement joins TRBV10-3 to TRBJ1-4; the match to TRBD1 covers 8 bases. V lost 6 bases, J lost 6 bases, and 3 bases stayed unmatched. There are 13 residues in the CDR3. In germline, CDR1 is ENHRY, CDR2 SYGVKD. For the CDR3, the DNA is TGTGCCATCAGCGGACAGGGAGATGAAAAACTGTTTTTT. Translation: CAISGQGDEKLFF.

The gene calls are TRBV6-5 and TRBJ1-1; possibly TRBD1 for D (5 bases). V lost 2 bases and J lost 7, with 5 bases in between. In germline, CDR1 is MNHEY, CDR2 SVGAGI. The CDR3 has 11 amino acids. The chain's CDR3 is CASSYDSEAFF. CDR3 sequence (DNA): TGTGCCAGCAGTTACGACAGTGAAGCTTTCTTT.

The chain links TRBV14 to TRBJ2-1; 7 nucleotides match TRBD2. The CDR3 loop spans 15 amino acids. V trimming: 1 base; J trimming: 6 bases; junction bases outside the gene matches: 6. Germline V CDR1 and CDR2: SGHDN, FVKESK. CDR3 in DNA: TGTGCCAGCAGCCAAGTAGCGGGCCTATTCAATGAGCAGTTCTTC. Translation gives CASSQVAGLFNEQFF. The full variable domain, completed using reference TRBV14 and TRBJ2-1, is EAGVTQFPSHSVIEKGQTVTLRCDPISGHDNLYWYRRVMGKEIKFLLHFVKESKQDESGMPNNRFLAERTGGTYSTLKVQPAELEDSGVYFCASSQVAGLFNEQFFGPGTRLTVL.

The V call is TRBV7-2, the J call TRBJ2-1; 9 bases map to TRBD2. J gave up 9 bases and V 4 bases, and 10 bases lay outside the gene matches. The CDR3 loop spans 15 amino acids. The germline CDR1 and CDR2 sequences are SGHTA and FQGNSA. The CDR3 region is CASSSQLAGRGEQFF. CDR3 sequence (DNA): TGTGCCAGCAGCTCCCAGCTAGCGGGACGCGGTGAGCAGTTCTTC.

This clone was detected only a few times. The chain combines TRBV7-2 with TRBJ1-1; no definite D call. Germline assignment: CDR1 SGHTA and CDR2 FQGNSA. The V and J ends lost 4 bases and 0 bases respectively, with 6 bases between them. This CDR3 is built from 13 residues. CDR3 nucleotides: TGTGCCAGCAGCTCCAACATGAACACTGAAGCTTTCTTT. Translated: CASSSNMNTEAFF. The whole variable domain, remainder taken from reference TRBV7-2 and TRBJ1-1, is GAGVSQSPSNKVTEKGKDVELRCDPISGHTALYWYRQSLGQGLEFLIYFQGNSAPDKSGLPSDRFSAERTGGSVSTLTIQRTQQEDSAVYLCASSSNMNTEAFFGQGTRLTVV.

The chain employs TRBV28 and TRBJ2-7, with 10 bases lining up with TRBD2. Germline CDR1 is MDHEN and CDR2 is SYDVKM. This CDR3 is 14 amino acids long. V was clipped by 4 bases and J by 3 bases; unmatched bases: 3. The CDR3 coding sequence is TGTGCCAGCAGTTCTAGCGGGAGTGTCTACGAGCAGTACTTC. Amino acids: CASSSSGSVYEQYF.